A single sample gave rise to the 25 T cell receptor beta chains below, sequenced in a study of T cells in localized non-small cell lung cancer. Sequencing was performed with immunoSEQ multiplex PCR; in TCRdb, only in-frame clones are kept and a portion is missing. This table has some 4,500 clones, under 25% appearing once. The sequences come from lung tumor tissue, collected before any cancer treatment. The source of these receptors is a female donor of 60 years or more with stage I lung adenocarcinoma.

This clone was observed a few times. This sequence joins TRBV11-3 and TRBJ2-5, with D perhaps TRBD1 or TRBD2 (5 bases each). Trimming took 0 bases from V and 7 from J, leaving 18 bases between them. CDR3 size: 16 residues. Germline V gives CDR1 SGHNT, CDR2 YENEEA. CDR3 DNA sequence: TGTGCCAGCAGCTTAGATATTGGTACACCCGGGACGACCCAGTACTTC. Amino acids: CASSLDIGTPGTTQYF. Variable domain in full (rest from reference TRBV11-3 and TRBJ2-5): EAGVVQSPRYKIIEKKQPVAFWCNPISGHNTLYWYLQNLGQGPELLIRYENEEAVDDSQLPKDRFSAERLKGVDSTLKIQPAELGDSAVYLCASSLDIGTPGTTQYFGPGTRLLVL.

J is TRBJ1-3 and V is TRBV19; the D is unclear. Trimming took off 5 bases at V and 0 bases at J, with 5 bases between the two ends. The CDR3 has 13 amino acids. From germline, CDR1 is LNHDA and CDR2 SQIVND (reference sequence). CDR3 region: CASSARSGNTIYF. CDR3 nucleotide sequence: TGTGCCAGTAGTGCCCGCTCTGGAAACACCATATATTTT.

This rearrangement joins TRBV12-5 to TRBJ1-4; the D gene is possibly TRBD1 (5 bases). Germline V gene lookup returns CDR1 LGHNT and CDR2 FRNRAP. CDR3 length: 12 amino acids. The CDR3 protein is CASGRQNEKLFF. The CDR3 DNA reads as TGTGCCAGCGGACGACAGAATGAAAAACTGTTTTTT.

The rearrangement links TRBV12-5 to TRBJ2-6, with TRBD1 as a possible D gene (5 bases). Germline V gene sequence: CDR1 LGHNT, CDR2 FRNRAP. The CDR3 has 16 amino acids. Trimming shortened V by 0 bases and J by 1 base, and 7 bases separated the two germline ends. The CDR3 DNA sequence: TGTGCTAGTGGTTTGGTAAAGGGGTCTGGGGCCAACGTCCTGACTTTC. Residues: CASGLVKGSGANVLTF.

The chain links TRBV11-3 to TRBJ1-3, with D possibly matching TRBD1 (6 bases). CDR1 SGHNT and CDR2 YENEEA come from the germline V gene. The V end lost 5 bases, the J end lost 4 bases, and 15 bases lay between the germline ends. The CDR3 runs to 15 residues. The CDR3, as DNA: TGTGCCAGCAGCCTCACGGGGGGCGGAGGAAACACCATATATTTT. This codes for CASSLTGGGGNTIYF.

V is TRBV11-3 and J is TRBJ2-3; the D gene is possibly TRBD1 (5 bases). CDR3 length: 16 amino acids. Germline assignment: CDR1 SGHNT and CDR2 YENEEA. V shed 5 bases and J shed 1 base, with 16 bases lying between them. The CDR3 reads CASSPNSGLRTDTQYF. Written as DNA, the CDR3 is TGTGCCAGCAGCCCGAACTCAGGGCTCCGCACAGATACGCAGTATTTT.

This clone turned up a few times. V gene TRBV11-3 combines with J gene TRBJ1-2; D is unclear. Germline-derived CDR1 and CDR2 are SGHNT and YENEEA. CDR3 length: 14 amino acids. With 4 bases removed from V and 4 bases from J, the gap between germline ends came to 13 bases. CDR3 loop: CASSSGNLGYGYTF. The CDR3, as DNA: TGTGCCAGCAGCTCGGGAAATCTGGGCTATGGCTACACCTTC.

This clone ranks as medium-sized (0.01 to 0.1%). The DNA of the CDR3 is TGTGCCAGCAGCAGGACTAGCGGTGGCTACGAGCAGTACTTC. Residues: CASSRTSGGYEQYF. V usage is TRBV11-3 and J usage is TRBJ2-7; TRBD2 matches 10 bases. V gave up 5 bases and J gave up 3 bases; unmatched junction bases: 4. From germline, CDR1 is SGHNT and CDR2 YENEEA. The CDR3 covers 14 residues.

J is TRBJ2-2 and V is TRBV11-3, with 9 bases lining up with TRBD1. The V and J ends lost 3 bases and 6 bases, in that order; junction bases with no gene match: 5. The germline V gene has CDR1 SGHNT and CDR2 YENEEA. The CDR3 is 15 amino acids. The CDR3: CASSFAQGASGELFF. The DNA of the CDR3 is TGTGCCAGCAGCTTTGCACAGGGGGCGTCCGGGGAGCTGTTTTTT. Together with reference TRBV11-3 and TRBJ2-2, the CDR3 gives the full variable domain: EAGVVQSPRYKIIEKKQPVAFWCNPISGHNTLYWYLQNLGQGPELLIRYENEEAVDDSQLPKDRFSAERLKGVDSTLKIQPAELGDSAVYLCASSFAQGASGELFFGEGSRLTVL.

This clone was seen more than once but under ten times. The J gene is TRBJ2-1, the V gene TRBV18; D ambiguous. This CDR3 spans 15 amino acids. Germline V gene data show CDR1 as KGHSH and CDR2 as LQKENI. Trimming removed 1 base at V and 3 bases at J, with 10 bases between. The CDR3 sequence: CASSPLQTFYNEQFF. The CDR3 region has the DNA TGTGCCAGCTCACCACTACAGACCTTCTACAATGAGCAGTTCTTC.

Only a few counts were recorded for this clone. The V and J genes are TRBV4-1 and TRBJ1-5, with TRBD1 matching over 8 bases. V dropped 1 base and J dropped 8; count of bases not matched to a gene: 10. Germline lookup yields CDR1 MGHRA and CDR2 YSYEKL. This CDR3 region has 16 residues. CDR3 nucleotide sequence: TGCGCCAGCAGCCAAGGGCCCCTTGACAGGGGAAAGCCCCAGCATTTT. It encodes CASSQGPLDRGKPQHF.

Relative to its sample, this clone is medium-sized. The chain joins TRBV29-1 to TRBJ2-3; D might be TRBD2 (6 bases). CDR1 is SQVTM and CDR2 is ANQGSEA in the germline V gene. Trimming stripped 6 bases from V and 7 bases from J, with 14 bases between. The CDR3 consists of 12 residues. The CDR3 DNA reads TGCAGCGTGTTAGACGGGGGTAATACGCAGTATTTT. Its translation is CSVLDGGNTQYF.

Only a few counts were recorded for this clone. CDR3 region: CASSQLGPANYGYTF. The CDR3, as DNA: TGTGCCAGCAGCCAACTAGGACCGGCTAACTATGGCTACACCTTC. This chain connects TRBV14 to TRBJ1-2; D is uncertain. V was clipped by 2 bases and J by 0 bases, with 10 bases between them. In germline, CDR1 is SGHDN, CDR2 FVKESK. The CDR3 contains 15 residues.

By share of the sample, this clone is medium-sized. The chain couples TRBV14 to TRBJ1-3; D gene ambiguous. V was cut by 3 bases and J by 0 bases, with 18 bases left in between. This CDR3 spans 18 amino acids. The germline V gene has CDR1 SGHDN and CDR2 FVKESK. The chain's CDR3 is CASSHATRLMSSGNTIYF. CDR3 sequence (DNA): TGTGCCAGCAGCCACGCCACTCGACTGATGAGCTCTGGAAACACCATATATTTT.

The chain has TRBV11-3 and TRBJ1-5; D gene unclear. The CDR3 extends over 15 amino acids. V was pared by 1 base and J by 4 bases, with 11 bases between. Germline V gives CDR1 SGHNT, CDR2 YENEEA. This chain's CDR3 is CASSLGQEPNQPQHF. CDR3 nucleotides: TGTGCCAGCAGCTTAGGGCAAGAGCCTAATCAGCCCCAGCATTTT.

This chain uses TRBV6-7 with TRBJ1-5; 7 bases match TRBD1. TRBV6-7 is designated an ORF whose function remains uncertain. The junction had 6 bases not matched to a gene; V was cut back by 5 bases and J by 2 bases. CDR3 length: 15 amino acids. CDR3 nucleotides: TGTGCCAGCAGTCACAGGGGCGTCCGCAATCAGCCCCAGCATTTT. It yields the protein CASSHRGVRNQPQHF.

The chain is built from TRBV5-1 and TRBJ1-1, with D uncertain. Between the trimmed V and J ends, which lost 0 bases and 4 bases, there was a span of 10 bases. The CDR3 covers 14 residues. CDR1 is SGHRS and CDR2 is YFSETQ in the germline V gene. CDR3 protein: CASSLGMIGTEAFF. For the CDR3, the DNA is TGCGCCAGCAGCTTGGGAATGATAGGCACTGAAGCTTTCTTT.

The V and J genes are TRBV18 and TRBJ1-1; no definite D call. This CDR3 spans 16 amino acids. Trimming pared 3 bases from V and 3 bases from J, leaving 17 bases between. CDR1 KGHSH and CDR2 LQKENI come from the germline V gene. CDR3 nucleotide sequence: TGTGCCAGCTCACCGGTTGCAGGCGTCGGTGACACTGAAGCTTTCTTT. Its protein product is CASSPVAGVGDTEAFF.

In its sample, this clone ranks as medium-sized (0.01 to 0.1%). The chain carries TRBV9 and TRBJ2-1; TRBD2 agrees at 7 bases. CDR3 length: 15 residues. V lost 2 bases, J lost 6 bases, and 8 bases stayed unmatched. The germline gives CDR1 SGDLS, CDR2 YYNGEE. CDR3 sequence (DNA): TGTGCCAGCAGCGTTTTCCAGTCGGGGGGCAATGAGCAGTTCTTC. Protein sequence: CASSVFQSGGNEQFF.

This clone was counted ten times or more. DNA for the CDR3: TGTGCCAGCAGCTCTGGGACGTCCTCGTTGGGTGAGCAGTTCTTC. Translating it yields CASSSGTSSLGEQFF. V usage is TRBV11-3 and J usage is TRBJ2-1; the D gene could be TRBD1 or TRBD2 (5 bases each). This CDR3 contains 15 residues. In germline, CDR1 is SGHNT, CDR2 YENEEA. V was clipped by 4 bases and J by 9 bases, with 19 bases between them.

This chain links TRBV9 with TRBJ1-5; TRBD1 aligns across 8 bases. The CDR3 is 14 amino acids. The J segment lost 10 bases and the V segment lost 5 bases, leaving 11 bases of the junction unmatched. CDR1 SGDLS and CDR2 YYNGEE come from the germline V gene. As DNA, the CDR3 is TGTGCCAGCAGTGAATTGACAGGGGAGGAACCCCAGCATTTT. Its protein is CASSELTGEEPQHF.

The CDR3 spells CASKLEALSRGELFF. The CDR3 region has the DNA TGTGCCAGCAAATTGGAAGCTCTCAGTCGGGGGGAGCTGTTTTTT. The chain employs TRBV11-3 and TRBJ2-2; no clear D. Germline V CDR1 and CDR2: SGHNT, YENEEA. The CDR3 has 15 residues. V lost 7 bases, J lost 8 bases, and 20 bases lay in between.

For the CDR3, the DNA is TGCGCCAGCAGCCCAGCCACCCGATACAATGAGCAGTTCTTC. As protein: CASSPATRYNEQFF. This chain joins TRBV23-1 and TRBJ2-1; no clear D gene. TRBV23-1 is an ORF for which the function is uncertain. This CDR3 is built from 14 residues. Trimming took off 6 bases at V and 4 bases at J, with 13 bases between the two ends.

The J gene is TRBJ1-3, the V gene TRBV29-1, with D hard to call. V was clipped by 4 bases and J by 0 bases, with 13 bases between them. This CDR3 region has 15 residues. Per the germline V gene, CDR1 is SQVTM and CDR2 is ANQGSEA. CDR3 DNA: TGCAGCGTTGGGGAGCAAAGCGGCTCTGGAAACACCATATATTTT. Translating it yields CSVGEQSGSGNTIYF.

The chain's CDR3 is CASSYEGPSYNEQFF. CDR3 bases: TGTGCCAGCAGCTACGAGGGTCCCTCCTACAATGAGCAGTTCTTC. V and J are TRBV6-8 and TRBJ2-1; D is possibly TRBD2 (5 bases). V lost 6 bases and J 0 bases, leaving 12 bases between the germline ends. Germline values: CDR1 MNHGY, CDR2 SAAAGT. The CDR3 consists of 15 residues.